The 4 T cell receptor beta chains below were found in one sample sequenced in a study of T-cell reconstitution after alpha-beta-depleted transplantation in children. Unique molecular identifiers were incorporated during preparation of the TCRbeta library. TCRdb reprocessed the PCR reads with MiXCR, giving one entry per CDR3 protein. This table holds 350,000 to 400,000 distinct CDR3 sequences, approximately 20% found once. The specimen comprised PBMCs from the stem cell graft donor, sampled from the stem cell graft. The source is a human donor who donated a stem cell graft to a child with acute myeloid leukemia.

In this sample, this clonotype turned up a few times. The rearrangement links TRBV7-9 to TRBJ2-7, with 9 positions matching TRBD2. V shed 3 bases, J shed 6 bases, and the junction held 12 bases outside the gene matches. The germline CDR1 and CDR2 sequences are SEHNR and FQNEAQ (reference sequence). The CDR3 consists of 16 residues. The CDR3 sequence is CASSFPASGIKGEQYF. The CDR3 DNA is TGTGCCAGCAGCTTCCCCGCTAGCGGGATTAAGGGCGAGCAGTACTTC.

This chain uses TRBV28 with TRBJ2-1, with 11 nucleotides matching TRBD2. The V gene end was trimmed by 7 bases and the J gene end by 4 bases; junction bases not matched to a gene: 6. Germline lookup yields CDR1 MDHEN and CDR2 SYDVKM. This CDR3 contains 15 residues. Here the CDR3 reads CASTLTSGEYNEQFF. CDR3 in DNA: TGTGCCAGCACCCTGACTAGCGGGGAATACAATGAGCAGTTCTTC.

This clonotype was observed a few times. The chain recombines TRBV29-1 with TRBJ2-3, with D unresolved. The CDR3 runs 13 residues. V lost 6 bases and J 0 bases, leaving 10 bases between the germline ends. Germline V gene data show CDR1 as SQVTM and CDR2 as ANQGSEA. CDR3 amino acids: CSVPNPSTDTQYF. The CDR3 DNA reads TGCAGCGTCCCCAACCCGAGCACAGATACGCAGTATTTT.

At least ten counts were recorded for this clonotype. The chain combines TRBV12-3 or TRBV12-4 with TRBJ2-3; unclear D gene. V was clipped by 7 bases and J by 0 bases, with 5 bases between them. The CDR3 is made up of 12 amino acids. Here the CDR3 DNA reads TGTGCCAGCACCGGTAGCACAGATACGCAGTATTTT. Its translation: CASTGSTDTQYF.